This TCR beta chain was identified in a study of blood T cell repertoires in COVID-19. Some clones are missing from TCRdb's copy, which holds only in-frame ones; the method was immunoSEQ multiplex PCR. The sample contains more than 85,000 clones, approximately 86% of which appear only once. This clone was picked up a small number of times. One Seattle source followed patients from active infection through their disease course. The CDR3 covers 16 residues. Germline CDR1 is MDHEN and CDR2 is SYDVKM. J gave up 2 bases and V 6 bases, and 11 bases lay outside the gene matches. The specimen was peripheral blood. The chain combines TRBV28 with TRBJ2-7; 9 bases are shared with TRBD1. The clonotype originates from a woman between 45 and 60 years old with COVID-19, enrolled during active disease. CDR3 DNA: TGTGCCAGCAGATCATCCGGGACAGGGAAAACCTACGAGCAGTACTTC. Protein product: CASRSSGTGKTYEQYF.